The 27 T cell receptor beta chains given below trace back to one sample, sequenced in a study of blood T cell repertoires in COVID-19. The protocol was immunoSEQ multiplex PCR, while the TCRdb copy is restricted to in-frame clones and leaves out a portion. The profile shows 300,000 to 400,000 clones, approximately 86% of them singletons. The sample consisted of peripheral blood. Receptors were obtained from a man aged 25 to 45 with COVID-19, enrolled during active disease.

CDR3 in amino acids: CASSDGGGPTSDTQYF. The CDR3 nucleotides read TGTGCCAGCAGTGATGGGGGGGGTCCAACGTCCGATACGCAGTATTTT. The chain recombines TRBV2 with TRBJ2-3; 7 nucleotides align to TRBD2. Germline CDR1 and CDR2: SNHLY and FYNNEI. The CDR3 contains 16 residues. V was pared by 3 bases and J by 6 bases, with 12 bases of the junction left unmatched.

This clone showed up just once. DNA for the CDR3: TGTGCCAGCTCACCTTTAGGGGGTTCGGACACCGGGGAGCTGTTTTTT. This encodes CASSPLGGSDTGELFF. The rearrangement links TRBV18 to TRBJ2-2; D may be TRBD1 (6 bases). Germline-derived CDR1 and CDR2 are KGHSH and LQKENI. This CDR3 spans 16 amino acids. V was trimmed by 3 bases and J by 3 bases, leaving 14 bases between them.

The chain recombines TRBV19 with TRBJ1-5, with D tentatively TRBD1 (6 bases). The length of the CDR3 is 13 residues. V lost 8 bases to trimming and J lost 3 bases, with 11 bases between them. Germline V gene sequence: CDR1 LNHDA, CDR2 SQIVND (reference sequence). CDR3 DNA: TGTGCCAGTTCCGGACAGCTCAATCAGCCCCAGCATTTT. It specifies CASSGQLNQPQHF.

Of note for this clone: Other DNA sequences in the same sample also yield this CDR3. In DNA, the CDR3 is TGTGCCAGCTCACCTCTTTATAGCAATCAGCCCCAGCATTTT. Translation gives CASSPLYSNQPQHF. The chain has TRBV18 and TRBJ1-5; D is unclear. The length of the CDR3 is 14 residues. Between the trimmed V and J ends, which lost 3 bases and 0 bases, there was a span of 6 bases. CDR1 KGHSH and CDR2 LQKENI come from the germline V gene.

The V call is TRBV2, the J call TRBJ2-7; 10 bases map to TRBD2. This CDR3 spans 14 amino acids. CDR1 and CDR2 (germline): SNHLY, FYNNEI. V shed 7 bases, J shed 4 bases, and the junction held 7 bases outside the gene matches. CDR3 sequence reads: CASTLAGGGYEQYF. CDR3 nucleotide sequence: TGTGCCAGCACTTTAGCGGGAGGAGGGTACGAGCAGTACTTC. The variable domain in full, completed from reference TRBV2 and TRBJ2-7, reads EPEVTQTPSHQVTQMGQEVILRCVPISNHLYFYWYRQILGQKVEFLVSFYNNEISEKSEIFDDQFSVERPDGSNFTLKIRSTKLEDSAMYFCASTLAGGGYEQYFGPGTRLTVT.

V usage is TRBV9 and J usage is TRBJ1-1, with D uncertain. Looked up from germline, CDR1 is SGDLS and CDR2 is YYNGEE. The V and J ends lost 0 bases and 0 bases respectively, with 6 bases between them. CDR3 size: 14 residues. The CDR3 region has the DNA TGTGCCAGCAGCGTAGGGTCAGTGAACACTGAAGCTTTCTTT. This translates into CASSVGSVNTEAFF.

The chain recombines TRBV7-9 with TRBJ1-4; no clear D. With 11 bases removed from V and 5 bases from J, the gap between germline ends came to 15 bases. The CDR3 runs to 13 residues. Germline V gene lookup returns CDR1 SEHNR and CDR2 FQNEAQ (reference sequence). CDR3 loop: CAGRAGANEKLFF. The DNA for the CDR3 is TGTGCCGGACGAGCGGGCGCGAATGAAAAACTGTTTTTT.

The rearrangement joins TRBV6-1 to TRBJ1-3; no definite D call. Between the trimmed V and J ends, which lost 3 bases and 0 bases, there was a span of 6 bases. This CDR3 has 14 amino acids. The germline V gene has CDR1 MNHNS and CDR2 SASEGT. The CDR3 sequence is CASSDRDSGNTIYF. CDR3 nucleotide sequence: TGTGCCAGCAGTGATCGCGACTCTGGAAACACCATATATTTT.

The V call is TRBV18, the J call TRBJ2-1; D remains ambiguous. The V and J ends lost 2 bases and 9 bases respectively, with 5 bases between them. This CDR3 has 11 residues. Germline V lookup: CDR1 KGHSH, CDR2 LQKENI. Written as DNA, the CDR3 is TGTGCCAGCTCACCATCCTTTGAGCAGTTCTTC. Residues: CASSPSFEQFF.

This chain uses TRBV10-3 with TRBJ2-7; TRBD2 matches at 13 bases. The CDR3 consists of 15 residues. V shed 4 bases and J 3 bases; nucleotides not matched to a gene: 3. The germline CDR1 and CDR2 sequences are ENHRY and SYGVKD. CDR3 DNA: TGTGCCATCAGTGGACTAGCGGGAGGATTCTACGAGCAGTACTTC. Translating it yields CAISGLAGGFYEQYF.

This clone has only one observation. The J gene is TRBJ1-2, the V gene TRBV29-1; D not resolved. The CDR3 extends over 10 amino acids. Trimming took 5 bases from V and 5 from J, leaving 6 bases between them. Looked up from germline, CDR1 is SQVTM and CDR2 is ANQGSEA. This CDR3 reads CSVLAYGYTF. The CDR3 bases are TGCAGCGTTCTGGCTTATGGCTACACCTTC.

Of note for this clone: The junction departs from germline at one end; a sequencing error may be responsible. CDR3 coding DNA: TGTGCCAGCAGAGAAGGCGGTGGAAACACCATATATTTT. Its translation is CASREGGGNTIYF. The rearrangement joins TRBV2 to TRBJ1-3; D not resolved. This CDR3 spans 13 amino acids. Per germline, CDR1 SNHLY and CDR2 FYNNEI.

The rearrangement joins TRBV2 to TRBJ1-5; TRBD1 aligns across 7 bases. The CDR3 consists of 13 residues. The junction had 7 bases not matched to a gene; V was cut back by 8 bases and J by 6 bases. CDR1 and CDR2 (germline): SNHLY, FYNNEI. CDR3 coding DNA: TGTGCCAGCGCACGCGAGGGGGCTCAGCCCCAGCATTTT. This encodes CASAREGAQPQHF.

This clone was observed once. In the same sample, other DNA sequences code for this CDR3. The rearrangement joins TRBV10-3 to TRBJ1-4, with 8 bases aligning to TRBD1. Germline lookup yields CDR1 ENHRY and CDR2 SYGVKD. Unmatched junction bases numbered 8, after V lost 9 bases and J lost 8 bases. The CDR3 has 13 residues. CDR3 amino acids: CAISGQGREKLFF. The CDR3 bases are TGTGCCATATCAGGACAGGGACGAGAAAAACTGTTTTTT.

V gene TRBV5-6 combines with J gene TRBJ1-2, with 11 positions matching TRBD1. This CDR3 comprises 14 residues. Germline CDR1 reads SGHDT; CDR2 reads YYEEEE. V lost 4 bases, J lost 8 bases, and 7 bases stayed unmatched. The CDR3 nucleotides are TGTGCCAGCAGCCCTGGACAGGGGGCGGAAGGCTACACCTTC. It encodes CASSPGQGAEGYTF.

This clone was seen a few times. V and J are TRBV15 and TRBJ2-1; D is perhaps TRBD2 (5 bases). The CDR3 extends over 15 amino acids. From germline, CDR1 is LNHNV and CDR2 YYDKDF (reference sequence). Trimming took 0 bases from V and 1 from J, leaving 7 bases between them. This chain's CDR3 is CATSRERASYNEQFF. CDR3 nucleotide sequence: TGTGCCACCAGCAGAGAGCGGGCGTCCTACAATGAGCAGTTCTTC.

The rearrangement joins TRBV7-3 to TRBJ2-1; possibly TRBD1 for D (5 bases). In germline, CDR1 is SGHTA, CDR2 FQGTGA. Trimming took off 4 bases at V and 0 bases at J, with 10 bases between the two ends. This CDR3 is 15 amino acids long. The DNA of the CDR3 is TGTGCCAGCAGCTCAGGGATCGACTCCTACAATGAGCAGTTCTTC. Translating it yields CASSSGIDSYNEQFF.

The V call is TRBV18, the J call TRBJ1-5; maybe TRBD1 (5 bases). With 3 bases removed from V and 8 bases from J, the gap between germline ends came to 20 bases. The CDR3 covers 16 residues. Germline CDR1 reads KGHSH; CDR2 reads LQKENI. As DNA, the CDR3 is TGTGCCAGCTCACCCAGCAGGGTAGCGGTGAGGGAGCCCCAGCATTTT. Translating gives CASSPSRVAVREPQHF.

Only one count was recorded for this clone. This chain joins TRBV2 and TRBJ1-6, with D possibly TRBD1 on 6 matching bases. Germline lookup yields CDR1 SNHLY and CDR2 FYNNEI. The CDR3 spans 17 residues. Trimming removed 7 bases from V and 0 bases from J, with 16 bases in between. The CDR3 reads CASKRIGQSSYNSPLHF. In DNA, the CDR3 is TGTGCCAGCAAGCGAATCGGACAGAGCTCCTATAATTCACCCCTCCACTTT.

This clone was detected a few times. The chain joins TRBV7-9 to TRBJ2-1, with D perhaps matching TRBD1 (5 bases). The CDR3 spans 16 residues. The germline V gene encodes CDR1 SEHNR and CDR2 FQNEAQ (reference sequence). With 3 bases removed from V and 8 bases from J, the gap between germline ends came to 20 bases. The DNA for the CDR3 is TGTGCCAGCAGCTTCGAATTCAGGGTGTCTGTAGATGAGCAGTTCTTC. Amino acid sequence: CASSFEFRVSVDEQFF.

The gene calls are TRBV5-4 and TRBJ2-7; 9 bases map to TRBD2. Germline V gene sequence: CDR1 SGHNT, CDR2 YYREEE (reference sequence). This CDR3 is built from 16 residues. V lost 0 bases, J lost 2 bases, and 6 bases stayed unmatched. For the CDR3, the DNA is TGTGCCAGCAGCTTGGCAATCTCTAGCGGGGCCTACGAGCAGTACTTC. It is translated as CASSLAISSGAYEQYF.

The V call is TRBV7-3, the J call TRBJ1-2, with 12 bases matching TRBD1. This CDR3 has 15 amino acids. The trim removed 5 bases at V and 7 bases at J, leaving 8 bases unmatched. Germline CDR1 reads SGHTA; CDR2 reads FQGTGA. For the CDR3, the DNA is TGTGCCAGCAGCGGGGTACCGGGACAGGGGGCTGGCTACACCTTC. It translates to CASSGVPGQGAGYTF. Full variable domain (missing parts from reference TRBV7-3 and TRBJ1-2): GAGVSQTPSNKVTEKGKYVELRCDPISGHTALYWYRQSLGQGPEFLIYFQGTGAADDSGLPNDRFFAVRPEGSVSTLKIQRTERGDSAVYLCASSGVPGQGAGYTFGSGTRLTVV.

This clone was seen just once. This rearrangement joins TRBV7-9 to TRBJ2-7, with a tentative D call TRBD1 (6 bases). The V end was cut by 5 bases, the J end by 5 bases, with 16 bases between. CDR1 and CDR2 (germline): SEHNR, FQNEAQ (reference sequence). This CDR3 has 14 amino acids. The CDR3, as DNA: TGTGCCAGCAGCCCAGGGGTTGGCTTAAACGAGCAGTACTTC. Residues: CASSPGVGLNEQYF.

V and J are TRBV6-5 and TRBJ2-7; 8 bases are shared with TRBD2. V dropped 6 bases and J dropped 6; count of bases not matched to a gene: 13. The germline V gene has CDR1 MNHEY and CDR2 SVGAGI. This CDR3 is built from 15 residues. This chain's CDR3 is CASSFLPGLGAEQYF. The DNA for the CDR3 is TGTGCCAGCAGCTTTCTCCCGGGACTAGGGGCCGAGCAGTACTTC.

CDR3 sequence (DNA): TGCGCCAGCAGCGTGGACAGAAGCTACGAGCAGTACTTC. The encoded protein is CASSVDRSYEQYF. The gene calls are TRBV5-1 and TRBJ2-7, with TRBD1 as a possible D gene (6 bases). The CDR3 contains 13 residues. Trimming took 4 bases from V and 3 from J, leaving 11 bases between them. From germline, CDR1 is SGHRS and CDR2 YFSETQ.

The rearrangement uses TRBV2 and TRBJ2-7; D is uncertain. Germline CDR1 reads SNHLY; CDR2 reads FYNNEI. With 6 bases removed from V and 0 bases from J, the gap between germline ends came to 15 bases. The CDR3 extends over 15 amino acids. CDR3 residues: CASSVNPFSSYEQYF. CDR3 nucleotides: TGTGCCAGCAGCGTCAACCCCTTTAGCTCCTACGAGCAGTACTTC. The full variable domain, in which reference TRBV2 and TRBJ2-7 provide the parts outside the CDR3, is EPEVTQTPSHQVTQMGQEVILRCVPISNHLYFYWYRQILGQKVEFLVSFYNNEISEKSEIFDDQFSVERPDGSNFTLKIRSTKLEDSAMYFCASSVNPFSSYEQYFGPGTRLTVT.

The chain employs TRBV5-1 and TRBJ1-1; the match to TRBD1 covers 8 bases. The CDR3 length is 14 residues. Trimming cost V 4 bases and J 6 bases; bases outside gene matches: 8. Per the germline V gene, CDR1 is SGHRS and CDR2 is YFSETQ. CDR3 sequence: CASSPGTGLSEAFF. The CDR3, as DNA: TGCGCCAGCAGCCCCGGGACAGGCCTCTCTGAAGCTTTCTTT.